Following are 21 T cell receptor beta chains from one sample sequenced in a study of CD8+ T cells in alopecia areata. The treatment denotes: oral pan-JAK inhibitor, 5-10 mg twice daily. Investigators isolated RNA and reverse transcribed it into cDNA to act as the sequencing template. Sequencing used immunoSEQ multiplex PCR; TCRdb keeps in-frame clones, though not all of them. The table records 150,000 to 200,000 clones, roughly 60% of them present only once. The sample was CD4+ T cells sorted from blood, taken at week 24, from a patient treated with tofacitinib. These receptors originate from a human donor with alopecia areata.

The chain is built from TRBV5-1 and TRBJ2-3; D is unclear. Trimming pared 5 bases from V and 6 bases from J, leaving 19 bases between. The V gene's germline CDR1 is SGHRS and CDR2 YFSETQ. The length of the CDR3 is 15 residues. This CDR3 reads CASSLSQRASDTQYF. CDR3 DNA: TGCGCCAGCAGTCTCAGCCAAAGGGCCTCCGATACGCAGTATTTT. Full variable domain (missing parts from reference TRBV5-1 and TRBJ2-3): KAGVTQTPRYLIKTRGQQVTLSCSPISGHRSVSWYQQTPGQGLQFLFEYFSETQRNKGNFPGRFSGRQFSNSRSEMNVSTLELGDSALYLCASSLSQRASDTQYFGPGTRLTVL.

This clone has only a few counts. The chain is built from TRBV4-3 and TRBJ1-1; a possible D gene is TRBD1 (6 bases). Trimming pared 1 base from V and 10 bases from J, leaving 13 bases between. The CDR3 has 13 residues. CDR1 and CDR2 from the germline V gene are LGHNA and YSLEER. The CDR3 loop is CASSQGIRDTAFF. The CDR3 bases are TGCGCCAGCAGCCAAGGTATCCGGGACACAGCTTTCTTT.

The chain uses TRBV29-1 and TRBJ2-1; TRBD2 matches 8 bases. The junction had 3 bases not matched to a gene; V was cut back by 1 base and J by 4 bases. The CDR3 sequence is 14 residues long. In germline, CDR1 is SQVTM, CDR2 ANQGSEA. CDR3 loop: CSVEGTSKYNEQFF. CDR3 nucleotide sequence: TGCAGCGTTGAAGGGACTAGCAAATACAATGAGCAGTTCTTC.

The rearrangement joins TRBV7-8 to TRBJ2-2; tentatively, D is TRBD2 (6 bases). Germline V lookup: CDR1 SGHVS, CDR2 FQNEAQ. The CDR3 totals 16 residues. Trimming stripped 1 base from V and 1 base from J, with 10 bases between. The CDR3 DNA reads TGTGCCAGCAGCTTAGGTGGGAGGTTGAACACCGGGGAGCTGTTTTTT. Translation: CASSLGGRLNTGELFF.

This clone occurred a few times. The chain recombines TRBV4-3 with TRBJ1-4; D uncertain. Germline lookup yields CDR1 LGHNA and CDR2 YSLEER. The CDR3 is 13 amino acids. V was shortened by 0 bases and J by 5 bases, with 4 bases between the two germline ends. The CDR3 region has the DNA TGCGCCAGCAGCCAAGACAGGAATGAAAAACTGTTTTTT. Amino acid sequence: CASSQDRNEKLFF.

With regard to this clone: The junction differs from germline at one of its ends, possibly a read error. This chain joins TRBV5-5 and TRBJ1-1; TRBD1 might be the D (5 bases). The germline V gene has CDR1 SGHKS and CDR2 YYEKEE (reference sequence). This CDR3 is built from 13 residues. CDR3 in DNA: TGTGCCAGCAGTCGGGACGTTATAATGTTTGGGATTTTT. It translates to CASSRDVIMFGIF.

The CDR3 DNA reads as TGCAGCGTTGAGGCACAGTCTAGCACAGATACGCAGTATTTT. Amino acid sequence: CSVEAQSSTDTQYF. The chain joins TRBV29-1 to TRBJ2-3, with D uncertain. The CDR3 consists of 14 residues. CDR1 is SQVTM and CDR2 is ANQGSEA in the germline V gene. Trimming removed 3 bases at V and 0 bases at J, with 10 bases between.

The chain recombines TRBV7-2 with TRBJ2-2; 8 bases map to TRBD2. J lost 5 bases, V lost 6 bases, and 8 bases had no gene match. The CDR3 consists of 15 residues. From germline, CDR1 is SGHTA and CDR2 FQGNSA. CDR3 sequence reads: CASSSSGGKTGELFF. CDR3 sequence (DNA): TGTGCCAGCAGTTCCAGCGGGGGAAAGACCGGGGAGCTGTTTTTT. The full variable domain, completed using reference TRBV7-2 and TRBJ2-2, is GAGVSQSPSNKVTEKGKDVELRCDPISGHTALYWYRQSLGQGLEFLIYFQGNSAPDKSGLPSDRFSAERTGGSVSTLTIQRTQQEDSAVYLCASSSSGGKTGELFFGEGSRLTVL.

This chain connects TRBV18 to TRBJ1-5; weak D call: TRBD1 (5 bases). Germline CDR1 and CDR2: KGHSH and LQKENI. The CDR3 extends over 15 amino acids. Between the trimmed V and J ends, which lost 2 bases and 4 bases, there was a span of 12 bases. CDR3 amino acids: CASSPGGMQNQPQHF. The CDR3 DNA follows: TGTGCCAGCTCACCAGGGGGGATGCAGAATCAGCCCCAGCATTTT.

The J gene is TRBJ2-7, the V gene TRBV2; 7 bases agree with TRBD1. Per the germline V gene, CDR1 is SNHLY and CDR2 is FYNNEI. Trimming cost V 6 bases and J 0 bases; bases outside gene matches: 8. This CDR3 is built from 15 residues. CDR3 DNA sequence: TGTGCCAGCAGGGATATGGACAGGAGCTCCTACGAGCAGTACTTC. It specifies CASRDMDRSSYEQYF.

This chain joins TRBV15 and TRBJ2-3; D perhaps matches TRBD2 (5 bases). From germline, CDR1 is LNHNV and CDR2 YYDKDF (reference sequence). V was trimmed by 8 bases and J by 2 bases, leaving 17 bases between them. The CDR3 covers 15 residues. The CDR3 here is CATGASGMVTDTQYF. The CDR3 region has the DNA TGTGCCACCGGAGCCTCGGGGATGGTCACAGATACGCAGTATTTT.

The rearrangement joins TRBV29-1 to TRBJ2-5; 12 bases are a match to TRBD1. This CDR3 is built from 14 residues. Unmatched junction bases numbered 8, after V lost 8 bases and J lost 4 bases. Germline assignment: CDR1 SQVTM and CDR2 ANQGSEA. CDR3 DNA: TGCAGCTCGGGACAGGGGGCCGGGGGAGAGACCCAGTACTTC. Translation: CSSGQGAGGETQYF.

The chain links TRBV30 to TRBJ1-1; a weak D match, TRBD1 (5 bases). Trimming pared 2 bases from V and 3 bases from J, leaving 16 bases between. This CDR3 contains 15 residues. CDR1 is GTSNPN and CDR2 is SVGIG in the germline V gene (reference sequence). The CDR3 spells CAWSWGISGDTEAFF. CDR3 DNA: TGTGCCTGGAGTTGGGGGATATCGGGGGACACTGAAGCTTTCTTT.

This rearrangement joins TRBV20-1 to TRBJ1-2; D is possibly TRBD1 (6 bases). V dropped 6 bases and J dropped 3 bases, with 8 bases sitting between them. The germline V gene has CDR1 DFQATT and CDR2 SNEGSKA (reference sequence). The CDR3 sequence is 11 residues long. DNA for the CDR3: TGCAGTGCCCGGACAGACTATGGCTACACCTTC. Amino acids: CSARTDYGYTF.

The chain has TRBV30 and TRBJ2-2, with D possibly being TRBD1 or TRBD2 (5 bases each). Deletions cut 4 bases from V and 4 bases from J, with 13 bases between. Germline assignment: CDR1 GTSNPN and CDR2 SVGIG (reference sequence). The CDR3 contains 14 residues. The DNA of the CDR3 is TGTGCCTGGAAGATGGGGGTATTCACCGGGGAGCTGTTTTTT. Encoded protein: CAWKMGVFTGELFF.

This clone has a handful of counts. CDR3 protein: CASSKGEEGYTF. CDR3 bases: TGTGCCAGCAGCAAAGGGGAGGAGGGCTACACCTTC. This chain joins TRBV21-1 and TRBJ1-2. TRBV21-1 is a listed pseudogene. CDR3 length: 12 residues.

CDR3 coding DNA: TGCGCCAGCAGCTTCCCCGTCCAGGAAGGGGCCAACGTCCTGACTTTC. It is translated as CASSFPVQEGANVLTF. V usage is TRBV5-1 and J usage is TRBJ2-6, with unresolved D. The CDR3 is 16 residues long. The V gene's germline CDR1 is SGHRS and CDR2 YFSETQ. Trimming left V 2 bases short and J 4 bases short, with 13 bases between.

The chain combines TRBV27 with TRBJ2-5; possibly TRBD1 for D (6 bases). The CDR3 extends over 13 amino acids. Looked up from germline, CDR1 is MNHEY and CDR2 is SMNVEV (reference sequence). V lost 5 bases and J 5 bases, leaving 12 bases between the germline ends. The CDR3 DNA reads TGTGCCAGCAGTACAGGGAATTGGGAGACCCAGTACTTC. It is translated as CASSTGNWETQYF.

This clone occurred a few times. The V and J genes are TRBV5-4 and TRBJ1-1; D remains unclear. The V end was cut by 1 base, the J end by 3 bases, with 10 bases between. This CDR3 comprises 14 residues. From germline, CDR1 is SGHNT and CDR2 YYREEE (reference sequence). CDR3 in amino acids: CASSLPGSDTEAFF. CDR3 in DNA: TGTGCCAGCAGCTTGCCCGGGTCGGACACTGAAGCTTTCTTT.

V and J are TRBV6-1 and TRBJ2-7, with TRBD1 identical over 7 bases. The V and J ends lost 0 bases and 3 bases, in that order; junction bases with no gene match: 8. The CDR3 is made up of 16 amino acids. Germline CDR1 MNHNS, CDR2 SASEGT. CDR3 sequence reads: CASSEAVTGVFYEQYF. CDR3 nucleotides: TGTGCCAGCAGTGAAGCGGTTACAGGGGTCTTCTACGAGCAGTACTTC.

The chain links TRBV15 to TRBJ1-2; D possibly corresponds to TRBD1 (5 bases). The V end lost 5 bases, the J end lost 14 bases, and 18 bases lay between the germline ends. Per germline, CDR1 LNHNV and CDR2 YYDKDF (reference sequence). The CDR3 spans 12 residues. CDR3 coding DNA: TGTGCCACCAGCGCTTCGACCGGGGGTTTAACCTTC. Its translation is CATSASTGGLTF.